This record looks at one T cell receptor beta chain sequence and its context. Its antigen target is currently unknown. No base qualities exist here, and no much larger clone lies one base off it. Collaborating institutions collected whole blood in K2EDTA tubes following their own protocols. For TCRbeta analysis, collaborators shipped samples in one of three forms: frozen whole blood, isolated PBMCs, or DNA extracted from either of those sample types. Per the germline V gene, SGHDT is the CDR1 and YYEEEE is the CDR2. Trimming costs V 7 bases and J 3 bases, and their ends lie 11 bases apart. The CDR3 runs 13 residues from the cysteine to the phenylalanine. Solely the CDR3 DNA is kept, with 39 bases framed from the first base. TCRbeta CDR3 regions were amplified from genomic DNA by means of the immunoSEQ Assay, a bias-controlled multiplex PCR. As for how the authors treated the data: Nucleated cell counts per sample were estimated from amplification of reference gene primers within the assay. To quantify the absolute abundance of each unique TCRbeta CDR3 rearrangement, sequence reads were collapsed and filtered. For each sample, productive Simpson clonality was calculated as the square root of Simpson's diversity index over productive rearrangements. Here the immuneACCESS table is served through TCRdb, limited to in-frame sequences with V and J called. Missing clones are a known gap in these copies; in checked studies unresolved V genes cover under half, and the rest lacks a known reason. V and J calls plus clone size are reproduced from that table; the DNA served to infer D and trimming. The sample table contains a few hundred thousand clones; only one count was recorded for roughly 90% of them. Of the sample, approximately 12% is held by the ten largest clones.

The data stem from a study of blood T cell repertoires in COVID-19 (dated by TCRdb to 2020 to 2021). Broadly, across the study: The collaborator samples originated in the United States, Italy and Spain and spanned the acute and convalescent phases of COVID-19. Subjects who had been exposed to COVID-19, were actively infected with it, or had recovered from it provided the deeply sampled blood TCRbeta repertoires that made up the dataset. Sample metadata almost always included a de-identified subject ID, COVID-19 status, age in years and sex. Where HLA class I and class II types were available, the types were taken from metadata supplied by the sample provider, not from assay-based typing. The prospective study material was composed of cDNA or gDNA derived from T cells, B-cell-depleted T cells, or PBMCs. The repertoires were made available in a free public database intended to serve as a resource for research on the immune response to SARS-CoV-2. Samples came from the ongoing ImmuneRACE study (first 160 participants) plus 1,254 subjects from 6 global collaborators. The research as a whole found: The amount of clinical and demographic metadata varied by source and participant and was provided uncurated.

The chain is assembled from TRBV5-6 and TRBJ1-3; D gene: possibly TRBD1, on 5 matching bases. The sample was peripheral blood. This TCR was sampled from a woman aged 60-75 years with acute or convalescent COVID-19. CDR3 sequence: CASGRVGGNTIYF. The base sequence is TGTGCCAGCGGCAGGGTAGGTGGAAACACCATATATTTT.